The clone carrying this T cell receptor (beta chain) has at least ten counts. Its antigen is currently unknown. This CDR3 spans 16 amino acids. Germline values: CDR1 MNHEY, CDR2 SMNVEV (reference sequence). V was pared by 3 bases and J by 4 bases, with 13 bases between. This entry is derived from a study of CD8 T cells in ankylosing spondylitis. General study points: Made up of under 10 highly homologous variants, a TCR beta motif appeared characteristic of ankylosing spondylitis blood. Those disease-linked clones were CD8+; they were also relatively rare in peripheral blood. Researchers reportedly found disease-linked clones significantly enriched in matched ankylosing spondylitis synovial fluid.

5'-RACE, quantitative and with molecular barcodes, yielded the TCR beta libraries. A single record per CDR3 protein comes from TCRdb applying MiXCR to the 5' RACE reads. The sample includes fewer than 250,000 distinct CDR3 sequences, over 9.5% of them seen just once. Sequencing was carried out using blood, either unsorted or a sorted T cell fraction (not recorded which). This TCR came from a male donor with ankylosing spondylitis or in good health (not recorded which). The J gene is TRBJ2-6, the V gene TRBV27; D is possibly TRBD2 (5 bases). The CDR3 here is CASSFEGLAGANVLTF. CDR3 sequence (DNA): TGTGCCAGCAGTTTTGAGGGCCTGGCAGGGGCCAACGTCCTGACTTTC.